This record covers a single T cell receptor (beta chain). Its specificity is unknown. Collection occurred without any documented infections or immune events in donors. Germline V gene sequence: CDR1 SGHDT, CDR2 YYEEEE. V lost 0 bases and J 5 bases, leaving 3 bases between the germline ends. This CDR3 has 12 amino acids. This specimen belongs to a study of identifying expanded T cells in peripheral blood. Notes on the study in general: Over about two and four weeks, about 16 and 19 clones changed, versus more than 1 between replicates. Approximately 2-week clone count variance significantly increased as total template count grew.

TCRdb's copy holds only in-frame clones and misses some; the assay was immunoSEQ multiplex PCR. The sample holds some 120,000 clones, approximately 84% seen once. This clonotype was sampled from a person between 18 and 69 years old in good health. The sample comprised blood. The gene calls are TRBV5-6 and TRBJ1-5; D gene uncertain. The CDR3 here is CASSLGYQPQHF. CDR3 bases: TGTGCCAGCAGCTTGGGTTATCAGCCCCAGCATTTT.